This T cell receptor (beta chain) stems from a study of blood T cell repertoires in COVID-19. About the study: Acute-phase and convalescent COVID-19 samples originated in the United States, Italy and Spain. T cells, B-cell-depleted T cells, or PBMCs provided the cDNA or gDNA that served as material.

The J segment lost 3 bases and the V segment lost 4 bases, leaving 12 bases of the junction unmatched. Germline-derived CDR1 and CDR2 are LGHNA and YNFKEQ. The CDR3 sequence is 16 residues long. Study processing details: Reference gene primers were amplified, and this amplification served to estimate nucleated cell counts. The data were produced by immunoSEQ multiplex PCR, yet TCRdb's version contains in-frame clones alone and is incomplete. The D gene and trimming were derived from the DNA, and the V and J assignments and clone size from that table. Among about 220,000 clones, 80% were seen once, and the ten largest hold about 13%.

The chain has TRBV4-2 and TRBJ2-7, with 7 bases that match TRBD2. The sequence came from a human donor in a cohort sampled during active COVID-19. The sequencing sample was made of peripheral blood. The CDR3 loop reads CASSLRPLAERYEQYF. CDR3 in DNA: TGTGCCAGCAGCCTTCGGCCCCTAGCGGAGCGCTACGAGCAGTACTTC.